These T cell receptor beta chains were read from a single sample in a study of cytomegalovirus exposure and HLA in healthy donors. TCRdb keeps only in-frame clones here, not all; method: immunoSEQ multiplex PCR. The data include more than 85,000 clones; the top ten clones carry about 5.5%. The sequenced sample consisted of PBMCs. The receptors shown here come from a girl aged 10 to 17 in good health and CMV-seropositive. Each CDR3 is given with its conserved first and last residue. The D gene is left open where the match is weak.

V gene,J gene,D gene,CDR3 DNA,CDR3 protein
TRBV29-1,TRBJ1-1,-,TGCAGCGTTTACGTCGGAGGAGCGAACACTGAAGCTTTCTTT,CSVYVGGANTEAFF
TRBV19,TRBJ2-1,TRBD2,TGTGCCAGTAGTGCTACTAGCGGGATCTCCTACAATGAGCAGTTCTTC,CASSATSGISYNEQFF
TRBV7-7,TRBJ2-5,-,TGTGCTAGCAGCCTATTGTCCCAGTACTTC,CASSLLSQYF
TRBV9,TRBJ2-3,-,TGTGCCAGCAGCGTAGACTGGGACATTAGCACAGATACGCAGTATTTT,CASSVDWDISTDTQYF
TRBV25-1,TRBJ2-1,-,TGTGCCAGCAGTCCGAACATGGTCCGATACAATGAGCAGTTCTTC,CASSPNMVRYNEQFF
TRBV4-2,TRBJ1-4,-,TGTGCCAGCAGCCCGAACCAGGGTCGGGAAAAACTGTTTTTT,CASSPNQGREKLFF
TRBV6-5,TRBJ2-2,TRBD2,TGTGCCAGCAGCTCTACTAGCGGGAACACCGGGGAGCTGTTTTTT,CASSSTSGNTGELFF
TRBV7-6,TRBJ2-3,-,TGTGCCAGCAGCTTACGGCAGACTTCTAGCACAGATACGCAGTATTTT,CASSLRQTSSTDTQYF
TRBV29-1,TRBJ2-1,-,TGCAGCGTTGACAGGGGCTCCGACAATGAGCAGTTCTTC,CSVDRGSDNEQFF
TRBV13,TRBJ2-3,-,TGTGCCAGCAGCTTACGTCCTCTCACAGATACGCAGTATTTT,CASSLRPLTDTQYF
TRBV5-1,TRBJ1-1,TRBD1,TGCGCCAGCGGCCCTCAGGTGGGACAGGGCCCTGAAGCTTTCTTT,CASGPQVGQGPEAFF
TRBV4-1,TRBJ1-1,-,TGCGCCAGCAGCCGGGACACTATGAACACTGAAGCTTTCTTT,CASSRDTMNTEAFF
TRBV5-6,TRBJ2-7,TRBD2,TGTGCCAGCAGCTTCGGCCGGGGGGGCTGGGGGCAGTACTTC,CASSFGRGGWGQYF
TRBV28,TRBJ2-1,-,TGTGCCAGCACTTTAGCCGGGGAGAACTACAATGAGCAGTTCTTC,CASTLAGENYNEQFF
TRBV6-1,TRBJ2-3,TRBD2,TGTGCCAGTCAGGGTAGCGGGGGCTCGGGTACGCAGTATTTT,CASQGSGGSGTQYF
TRBV6-5,TRBJ1-2,TRBD1,TGTGCCAGCAGTACAGTCTCGGGACAGAACTATGGCTACACCTTC,CASSTVSGQNYGYTF
TRBV27,TRBJ2-5,TRBD2,TGTGCCAGCAGCCGATCCTGGGGGGGGGAGACCCAGTACTTC,CASSRSWGGETQYF
TRBV18,TRBJ1-1,-,TGTGCCAGCTCAGCGGGACCGCGGGAGGAAGCTTTCTTT,CASSAGPREEAFF
TRBV7-9,TRBJ2-7,TRBD1,TGTGCCAGCAGCCTAAGAGACAGGGGACACGAGCAGTACTTC,CASSLRDRGHEQYF
TRBV4-1,TRBJ1-2,-,TGCGCCAGCAGTCAAATGCCTTTTACGGCGGATCCTAACTATGGCTACACCTTC,CASSQMPFTADPNYGYTF
TRBV6-6,TRBJ2-1,-,TGTGCCAGCAGTTACTTAGGGGACAATGAGCAGTTCTTC,CASSYLGDNEQFF
TRBV5-1,TRBJ1-1,-,TGCGCCAGCAGCTTGAGGACAGTGAACACTGAAGCTTTCTTT,CASSLRTVNTEAFF
TRBV11-2,TRBJ1-3,TRBD1,TGTGCCAGCAGCTTAACAGGATCGGGACAGGGGTCCGGAAACACCATATATTTT,CASSLTGSGQGSGNTIYF
TRBV4-1,TRBJ2-1,TRBD2,TGCGCCAGCAGCCAAGTTGAGGGTAGCGGGACCTCCTACAATGAGCAGTTCTTC,CASSQVEGSGTSYNEQFF
TRBV4-1,TRBJ1-5,-,TGCGCCAGCAGCCAAGCATGGAGCAATAGCAATCAGCCCCAGCATTTT,CASSQAWSNSNQPQHF
TRBV2,TRBJ2-1,TRBD1,TGTGCCAGCGCTCGGACAGGGCACAATGAGCAGTTCTTC,CASARTGHNEQFF
TRBV19,TRBJ2-4,TRBD1,TGTGCCAGTAGTATAACCGGGACAGGGGACATTCAGTACTTC,CASSITGTGDIQYF
TRBV25-1,TRBJ2-5,-,TGTGCCAGCAGTGATGTAGGGGCAGGGGAAGAGACCCAGTACTTC,CASSDVGAGEETQYF
TRBV5-1,TRBJ1-1,-,TGCGCCAGCAGCTTGGTACTCAACACTGAAGCTTTCTTT,CASSLVLNTEAFF
TRBV10-3,TRBJ1-6,-,TGTGCCATCAGGGAGGATACAGGGTATAATTCACACCTCCACTTT,CAIREDTGYNSHLHF
TRBV27,TRBJ1-1,-,TGTGCCAGCAGTTTTTTCAGGGGGAACACTGAAGCTTTCTTT,CASSFFRGNTEAFF
TRBV9,TRBJ2-1,-,TGTGCCAGCAGCGTGAGTGAGTTCGACAATGAGCAGTTCTTC,CASSVSEFDNEQFF
TRBV4-2,TRBJ2-1,-,TGTGCCAGCAGCCCCGAGAGTACCCGGCGGAACAATGAGCAGTTCTTC,CASSPESTRRNNEQFF
TRBV9,TRBJ1-1,TRBD1,TGTGCCAGCAGCCCGGGGACAGGGGATTTAGAAGCTTTCTTT,CASSPGTGDLEAFF
TRBV15,TRBJ1-5,TRBD1,TGTGCCACCAGCGGGAACAGGGGGAATCAGCCCCAGCATTTT,CATSGNRGNQPQHF
TRBV28,TRBJ1-6,TRBD1,TGTGCCAGCAGCCCCCCGGGGACAGGGCCTTCACCCCTCCACTTT,CASSPPGTGPSPLHF
TRBV19,TRBJ2-6,TRBD2,TGTGCCAGTAGTCAGGCTAGCGGGGGCCCCGTCGTCCTGACTTTC,CASSQASGGPVVLTF
TRBV25-1,TRBJ2-1,-,TGTGCCAGCGAGTCCTACAATGAGCAGTTCTTC,CASESYNEQFF
TRBV5-1,TRBJ2-2,TRBD1,TGCGCCAGCAGGCCCGGGACAGGTTCCACCGGGGAGCTGTTTTTT,CASRPGTGSTGELFF
TRBV5-6,TRBJ2-5,-,TGTGCCAGCAGCTTCTTCACCACGGCGGGGGAGACCCAGTACTTC,CASSFFTTAGETQYF
TRBV18,TRBJ1-2,-,TGTGCCAGCTCACCGAACTCAGGGGACTATGGCTACACCTTC,CASSPNSGDYGYTF
TRBV6-1,TRBJ2-1,-,TGTGCCAGCAGTGAGACCGGGACACTAAACAATGAGCAGTTCTTC,CASSETGTLNNEQFF
TRBV10-3,TRBJ2-6,-,TGTGCCAGAACACAGGGTAATGGGGCCAACGTCCTGACTTTC,CARTQGNGANVLTF
TRBV6-5,TRBJ1-6,-,TGTGCCAGCAGTTATGGCGGAGATTTTTATAATTCACCCCTCCACTTT,CASSYGGDFYNSPLHF
TRBV7-2,TRBJ2-5,TRBD1,TGTGCCAGCAGCTCTAACAGGGGAGAGACCCAGTACTTC,CASSSNRGETQYF
TRBV7-2,TRBJ2-7,TRBD2,TGTGCCAGCAGCTTAATGGGCGGGGGGTACGAGCAGTACTTC,CASSLMGGGYEQYF